The 17 T cell receptor beta chains below all came from one sample that was sequenced in a study of shared clonotypes between healthy human individuals. This table comes from immunoSEQ multiplex PCR, and its TCRdb copy is limited to in-frame clones, with some not included. The sample records approximately 440,000 clones, roughly three quarters being singletons. Sequencing was performed on PBMCs. All receptors come from a woman between 40 and 55 years old in good health. Some clones in this sample may be carry-over from other donors' samples.

The V and J genes are TRBV11-2 and TRBJ2-3, with D possibly TRBD2 on 5 matching bases. This CDR3 region has 15 residues. Trimming shortened V by 4 bases and J by 1 base, and 12 bases separated the two germline ends. The germline V gene has CDR1 SGHAT and CDR2 FQNNGV. For the CDR3, the DNA is TGTGCCAGCAGCTCGGTAATGCGGGGCACAGATACGCAGTATTTT. It codes for CASSSVMRGTDTQYF.

Remarks on this clone: A single base separates this from a much larger clone, so it may be a read error. This CDR3 is also generated by other DNA sequences in the sample. The J gene is TRBJ2-7, the V gene TRBV30, with 12 positions matching TRBD2. Germline assignment: CDR1 GTSNPN and CDR2 SVGIG (reference sequence). This CDR3 comprises 14 residues. V was clipped by 2 bases and J by 9 bases; unmatched bases: 8. CDR3 protein: CAWSRETSGSGQYF. The CDR3 coding sequence is TGTGCCTGGAGTAGAGAGACTAGCGGGAGTGGGCAGTACTTC.

The chain employs TRBV2 and TRBJ2-5; 9 nucleotides line up with TRBD1. J was trimmed by 4 bases and V by 10 bases; bases with no gene match: 10. Germline CDR1 is SNHLY and CDR2 is FYNNEI. The CDR3 sequence is 14 residues long. For the CDR3, the DNA is TGTGCCACCCGGACAGGGGCAGGAGGAGAGACCCAGTACTTC. Amino acids: CATRTGAGGETQYF.

The chain recombines TRBV7-2 with TRBJ2-7; D is tentatively TRBD1 or TRBD2 (5 bases each). The ends were cut back, 1 base at V and 4 bases at J, with 11 bases in the middle. In germline, CDR1 is SGHTA, CDR2 FQGNSA. CDR3 length: 14 residues. CDR3 sequence: CASSLGGGVYEQYF. CDR3 coding DNA: TGTGCCAGCAGCTTAGGTGGGGGAGTTTACGAGCAGTACTTC.

This rearrangement joins TRBV7-2 to TRBJ2-3; TRBD2 matches 12 bases. There are 15 residues in the CDR3. After removal of 2 bases from V and 5 bases from J, the junction contained 2 bases not matched to a gene. Germline V gene lookup returns CDR1 SGHTA and CDR2 FQGNSA. The CDR3 region has the DNA TGTGCCAGCAGCTTACTAGCGGGAGGGGTAGATACGCAGTATTTT. Protein: CASSLLAGGVDTQYF.

This sequence joins TRBV11-2 and TRBJ2-7, with TRBD2 matching over 9 bases. From germline, CDR1 is SGHAT and CDR2 FQNNGV. The CDR3 length is 14 residues. With V trimmed by 4 bases and J by 2 bases, 3 bases remained unmatched. CDR3 in amino acids: CASSYSGSTYEQYF. The CDR3 DNA follows: TGTGCCAGCAGCTATAGCGGGAGTACCTACGAGCAGTACTTC.

This clone was observed many times. V and J are TRBV19 and TRBJ2-6, with D perhaps matching TRBD1 (5 bases). Germline values: CDR1 LNHDA, CDR2 SQIVND (reference sequence). V was trimmed by 5 bases and J by 2 bases, leaving 13 bases between them. The CDR3 extends over 16 amino acids. The DNA for the CDR3 is TGTGCCAGTAGTGTCAACCCAGGGACTGGGGCCAACGTCCTGACTTTC. It encodes CASSVNPGTGANVLTF.

The CDR3 loop is CANRWQRGGSVYEQYF. The CDR3 DNA follows: TGTGCCAACAGGTGGCAGCGGGGGGGAAGCGTCTACGAGCAGTACTTC. This rearrangement joins TRBV25-1 to TRBJ2-7, with 10 bases matching TRBD2. CDR1 is MGHDK, CDR2 SYGVNS, per germline. The CDR3 has 16 residues. With 10 bases clipped from V and 3 bases from J, the junction kept 15 bases outside the gene matches.

This clone is a singleton in its sample. This chain joins TRBV30 and TRBJ1-6; a weak D match, TRBD1 (6 bases). Between the trimmed V and J ends, which lost 3 bases and 10 bases, there was a span of 19 bases. The germline V gene encodes CDR1 GTSNPN and CDR2 SVGIG (reference sequence). This CDR3 comprises 15 residues. CDR3 sequence (DNA): TGTGCCTGGAGGTATGGGGGACAATTAAACTCACCCCTCCACTTT. As protein: CAWRYGGQLNSPLHF.

V usage is TRBV4-3 and J usage is TRBJ2-7, with 9 nucleotides matching TRBD1. Looked up from germline, CDR1 is LGHNA and CDR2 is YSLEER. The CDR3 length is 15 residues. J lost 3 bases, V lost 4 bases, and 7 bases had no gene match. CDR3 region: CASSLQEGQGYEQYF. CDR3 nucleotide sequence: TGCGCCAGCAGCCTCCAAGAGGGACAGGGCTACGAGCAGTACTTC.

The V call is TRBV6-5, the J call TRBJ2-7, with 9 bases that match TRBD2. Germline CDR1 and CDR2: MNHEY and SVGAGI. This CDR3 comprises 15 residues. V lost 5 bases, J lost 5 bases, and 10 bases stayed unmatched. The CDR3 here is CASSLSGRGSDEQYF. The CDR3 bases are TGTGCCAGCAGTCTTAGCGGGAGAGGATCGGACGAGCAGTACTTC.

A word on this clone: The identical CDR3 is also encoded by other nucleotide sequences in the sample. The rearrangement uses TRBV2 and TRBJ2-6; D remains unclear. This CDR3 contains 15 residues. The germline V and J ends were trimmed by 5 bases and 1 base, with 9 bases remaining between them. Germline V lookup: CDR1 SNHLY, CDR2 FYNNEI. The CDR3 reads CASSPTSSGANVLTF. The CDR3 coding sequence is TGTGCCAGCAGTCCCACAAGTTCTGGGGCCAACGTCCTGACTTTC. Full variable domain (remainder filled in from reference TRBV2 and TRBJ2-6): EPEVTQTPSHQVTQMGQEVILRCVPISNHLYFYWYRQILGQKVEFLVSFYNNEISEKSEIFDDQFSVERPDGSNFTLKIRSTKLEDSAMYFCASSPTSSGANVLTFGAGSRLTVL.

The V call is TRBV27, the J call TRBJ2-5; D may be TRBD1 (6 bases). Germline assignment: CDR1 MNHEY and CDR2 SMNVEV (reference sequence). This CDR3 has 13 residues. Trimming cost V 6 bases and J 4 bases, with 12 bases left between them. The CDR3 sequence is CASSWGQGETQYF. The DNA for the CDR3 is TGTGCCAGCAGCTGGGGGCAGGGAGAGACCCAGTACTTC.

The chain couples TRBV18 to TRBJ2-7; D is perhaps TRBD1 or TRBD2 (5 bases each). The V end was cut by 0 bases, the J end by 4 bases, with 19 bases between. Germline values: CDR1 KGHSH, CDR2 LQKENI. This CDR3 has 17 residues. DNA of the CDR3: TGTGCCAGCTCACCACCCCGCCTTGGGGGAGTGTTGTACGAGCAGTACTTC. It encodes CASSPPRLGGVLYEQYF.

On this clone: A far larger clone lies a single base away; this is likely a read error. This sample includes further DNA sequences coding for the same CDR3. The genes are TRBV15 and TRBJ1-2; D call uncertain. The CDR3 runs to 13 residues. The V end lost 1 base, the J end lost 7 bases, and 10 bases lay between the germline ends. The V gene's germline CDR1 is LNHNV and CDR2 YYDKDF (reference sequence). CDR3 region: CATSRGPLGGYTF. CDR3 DNA: TGTGCCACCAGCAGAGGCCCCCTAGGTGGCTACACCTTC. The whole variable domain, filled in from reference TRBV15 and TRBJ1-2, reads DAMVIQNPRYQVTQFGKPVTLSCSQTLNHNVMYWYQQKSSQAPKLLFHYYDKDFNNEADTPDNFQSRRPNTSFCFLDIRSPGLGDTAMYLCATSRGPLGGYTFGSGTRLTVV.

This clone appeared many times. This chain joins TRBV19 and TRBJ1-1; no firm D call. The length of the CDR3 is 12 residues. Trimming took off 6 bases at V and 0 bases at J, with 5 bases between the two ends. CDR1 and CDR2 (germline): LNHDA, SQIVND (reference sequence). The CDR3 DNA reads as TGTGCCAGTAGGCTTATGAACACTGAAGCTTTCTTT. It is translated as CASRLMNTEAFF.

This clone was detected only once. Other nucleotide sequences in the sample specify the same CDR3. V gene TRBV20-1 combines with J gene TRBJ2-1; D not certain. The CDR3 has 10 residues. The germline V gene has CDR1 DFQATT and CDR2 SNEGSKA (reference sequence). Trimming left V 2 bases short and J 7 bases short, with 3 bases between. The CDR3 DNA follows: TGCAGTGCTAGACGGAATGAGCAGTTCTTC. Its protein is CSARRNEQFF.